Following are 30 T cell receptor beta chains from one sample sequenced in a study of technical replicates of blood from a few donors. Sequencing used immunoSEQ multiplex PCR; TCRdb keeps in-frame clones, though not all of them. Of about 100,000 clones in the sample, 90% to 97% were seen once. The sample was T cells isolated from PBMCs. These receptors were collected from a human donor in good health.

The V call is TRBV5-4, the J call TRBJ2-7; 12 bases align to TRBD2. From germline, CDR1 is SGHNT and CDR2 YYREEE (reference sequence). CDR3 length: 16 amino acids. Trimming took 4 bases from V and 0 from J; bases not matched to a gene: 5. In DNA form, the CDR3 reads TGTGCCAGCAGCCCCGGACTAGCGGGGAGCTCCTACGAGCAGTACTTC. Amino acid sequence: CASSPGLAGSSYEQYF.

The chain couples TRBV6-4 to TRBJ2-6; 8 nucleotides line up with TRBD1. CDR1 and CDR2 (germline): MRHNA, SNTAGT. The CDR3 contains 14 residues. The ends lost 4 bases at V and 4 bases at J; junction bases unmatched: 0. The CDR3 protein is CASSGTGGANVLTF. The CDR3 DNA follows: TGTGCCAGCAGTGGGACAGGGGGGGCCAACGTCCTGACTTTC.

The V gene is TRBV5-1, the J gene TRBJ1-4, with D perhaps TRBD1 (6 bases). Germline V lookup: CDR1 SGHRS, CDR2 YFSETQ. V was cut by 5 bases and J by 5 bases, with 16 bases left in between. The CDR3 extends over 15 amino acids. In nucleotides, the CDR3 is TGCGCCAGCAGTACCGGTAGGGGGTTGAATGAAAAACTGTTTTTT. Translating it yields CASSTGRGLNEKLFF.

The chain carries TRBV9 and TRBJ1-1, with 7 bases matching TRBD1. In germline, CDR1 is SGDLS, CDR2 YYNGEE. With 4 bases clipped from V and 2 bases from J, the junction kept 5 bases outside the gene matches. The CDR3 spans 14 residues. The CDR3, as DNA: TGTGCCAGCAGCTTCGGGACAGCCAACACTGAAGCTTTCTTT. It yields the protein CASSFGTANTEAFF.

The chain combines TRBV7-6 with TRBJ2-5; no clear D. The CDR3 consists of 12 residues. The V gene lost 5 bases and the J gene lost 5 bases, with 9 bases spanning the gap. Germline V gives CDR1 SGHVS, CDR2 FNYEAQ. The CDR3 region is CASSAPRETQYF. CDR3 nucleotide sequence: TGTGCCAGCAGCGCCCCCCGGGAGACCCAGTACTTC. Variable domain in full (rest from reference TRBV7-6 and TRBJ2-5): GAGVSQSPRYKVTKRGQDVALRCDPISGHVSLYWYRQALGQGPEFLTYFNYEAQQDKSGLPNDRFSAERPEGSISTLTIQRTEQRDSAMYRCASSAPRETQYFGPGTRLLVL.

The chain recombines TRBV2 with TRBJ1-5, with 8 bases matching TRBD1. The V and J ends lost 7 bases and 5 bases, in that order; junction bases with no gene match: 4. Per germline, CDR1 SNHLY and CDR2 FYNNEI. The CDR3 has 13 amino acids. As DNA, the CDR3 is TGTGCCAGCAATGGACAGGGTCATCAGCCCCAGCATTTT. Protein sequence: CASNGQGHQPQHF.

The chain's CDR3 is CASSLMGAVYTEAFF. CDR3 sequence (DNA): TGTGCCAGCAGTTTAATGGGGGCTGTTTACACTGAAGCTTTCTTT. This chain uses TRBV27 with TRBJ1-1; possibly TRBD1 for D (6 bases). Germline values: CDR1 MNHEY, CDR2 SMNVEV (reference sequence). V lost 2 bases and J 3 bases, leaving 13 bases between the germline ends. The CDR3 loop spans 15 amino acids.

The V gene is TRBV5-1, the J gene TRBJ1-2; D may be TRBD1 (5 bases). This CDR3 has 14 amino acids. Deletions cut 0 bases from V and 9 bases from J, with 15 bases between. CDR1 and CDR2 from the germline V gene are SGHRS and YFSETQ. CDR3 DNA: TGCGCCAGCAGCTTGGAGGGCAGGGTAATAAGCTACACCTTC. This codes for CASSLEGRVISYTF.

The rearrangement joins TRBV4-3 to TRBJ2-3; D perhaps matches TRBD2 (5 bases). The germline CDR1 and CDR2 sequences are LGHNA and YSLEER. The CDR3 is 17 amino acids. The V end lost 0 bases, the J end lost 2 bases, and 15 bases lay between the germline ends. For the CDR3, the DNA is TGCGCCAGCAGCCAAGAATACGGAGGAGCTATCACAGATACGCAGTATTTT. This codes for CASSQEYGGAITDTQYF.

This clone is a singleton in its sample. The V gene is TRBV5-1, the J gene TRBJ2-3, with TRBD2 matching over 8 bases. Germline V gene data show CDR1 as SGHRS and CDR2 as YFSETQ. V lost 4 bases to trimming and J lost 5 bases; unmatched junction nucleotides: 15. This CDR3 region has 17 residues. The CDR3 nucleotides are TGCGCCAGCAGCCCCTCGGGACTAGTAGTTTTTGGAGATACGCAGTATTTT. Translated, it gives CASSPSGLVVFGDTQYF.

The chain carries TRBV4-1 and TRBJ1-1; TRBD1 might be the D (6 bases). Trimming stripped 2 bases from V and 2 bases from J, with 30 bases between. Germline assignment: CDR1 MGHRA and CDR2 YSYEKL. The CDR3 has 21 amino acids. This chain's CDR3 is CASSQRALLTSRGHFNTEAFF. The CDR3 DNA sequence: TGCGCCAGCAGCCAACGGGCGTTATTAACGAGTAGGGGACACTTTAACACTGAAGCTTTCTTT.

The J gene is TRBJ2-5, the V gene TRBV4-2; 8 bases line up with TRBD1. CDR1 and CDR2 from the germline V gene are LGHNA and YNFKEQ. The CDR3 consists of 18 residues. V lost 1 base to trimming and J lost 2 bases; unmatched junction nucleotides: 12. The CDR3 loop is CASSQVGQAPWDQETQYF. In nucleotides, the CDR3 is TGTGCCAGCAGCCAAGTGGGACAGGCCCCTTGGGATCAAGAGACCCAGTACTTC.

This rearrangement joins TRBV7-9 to TRBJ2-5; 8 bases fit TRBD2. Germline values: CDR1 SEHNR, CDR2 FQNEAQ (reference sequence). The CDR3 consists of 15 residues. Germline trimming cut 5 bases from V and 3 bases from J; bases unmatched to any gene: 8. The CDR3 DNA sequence: TGTGCCAGCAGCCCGGGACTAGGGTTCAAAGAGACCCAGTACTTC. It encodes CASSPGLGFKETQYF.

The rearrangement uses TRBV6-5 and TRBJ2-6; unclear D gene. Germline CDR1 reads MNHEY; CDR2 reads SVGAGI. The CDR3 totals 15 residues. V was shortened by 4 bases and J by 4 bases, with 11 bases between the two germline ends. The CDR3 DNA sequence: TGTGCCAGCAGTTTCTGGGCAACCGGGGCCAACGTCCTGACTTTC. It is translated as CASSFWATGANVLTF.

This rearrangement joins TRBV29-1 to TRBJ1-1; TRBD1 is a possible D gene (5 bases). The V end was cut by 7 bases, the J end by 1 base, with 13 bases between. Germline V CDR1 and CDR2: SQVTM, ANQGSEA. This CDR3 is built from 13 residues. CDR3 loop: CSARDSRNTEAFF. CDR3 nucleotides: TGCAGCGCCCGGGACTCCAGGAACACTGAAGCTTTCTTT.

V usage is TRBV7-3 and J usage is TRBJ2-7, with 10 bases lining up with TRBD1. The V gene end was trimmed by 7 bases and the J gene end by 5 bases; junction bases not matched to a gene: 8. The germline CDR1 and CDR2 sequences are SGHTA and FQGTGA. CDR3 size: 14 residues. The CDR3 sequence is CASTPTGGADEQYF. CDR3 bases: TGTGCCAGCACCCCGACAGGGGGCGCGGACGAGCAGTACTTC.

This sequence joins TRBV5-5 and TRBJ2-7; the match to TRBD2 covers 10 bases. The CDR3 loop spans 15 amino acids. The ends lost 6 bases at V and 4 bases at J; junction bases unmatched: 10. Looked up from germline, CDR1 is SGHKS and CDR2 is YYEKEE (reference sequence). CDR3 region: CASTHQGLAPYEQYF. The CDR3 DNA follows: TGTGCCAGCACCCATCAGGGACTAGCGCCGTACGAGCAGTACTTC.

The rearrangement uses TRBV5-1 and TRBJ2-1; TRBD2 agrees at 9 bases. Germline-derived CDR1 and CDR2 are SGHRS and YFSETQ. V lost 0 bases and J lost 9; bases outside the gene matches: 10. This CDR3 is 16 amino acids long. DNA for the CDR3: TGCGCCAGCAGCTTGGACCTCGTGGGACTAGCAGCTGAGCAGTTCTTC. This translates into CASSLDLVGLAAEQFF.

The rearrangement uses TRBV7-6 and TRBJ1-4; TRBD1 is a possible D gene (6 bases). Germline V gene data show CDR1 as SGHVS and CDR2 as FNYEAQ. The CDR3 is 13 amino acids. V gave up 1 base and J gave up 7 bases, with 7 bases separating them. Here the CDR3 reads CASSLGGREKLFF. The CDR3 nucleotides are TGTGCCAGCAGCTTAGGGGGGCGTGAAAAACTGTTTTTT.

The chain has TRBV6-6 and TRBJ2-7; a possible D gene is TRBD1 (5 bases). The CDR3 is 14 amino acids. Per germline, CDR1 MNHNY and CDR2 SVGAGI (reference sequence). Trimming left V 0 bases short and J 2 bases short, with 8 bases between. CDR3 DNA: TGTGCCAGCAGTTACTCAGGGGTCGCCTACGAGCAGTACTTC. Its protein product is CASSYSGVAYEQYF.

This rearrangement joins TRBV5-1 to TRBJ1-1; 8 nucleotides match TRBD1. This CDR3 region has 13 residues. V shed 9 bases, J shed 0 bases, and the junction held 4 bases outside the gene matches. In germline, CDR1 is SGHRS, CDR2 YFSETQ. For the CDR3, the DNA is TGCGCCACCCGACAGGGGATGAACACTGAAGCTTTCTTT. Translation gives CATRQGMNTEAFF.

This chain connects TRBV5-4 to TRBJ1-1, with TRBD1 matching 7 bases. The J segment lost 3 bases and the V segment lost 2 bases, leaving 7 bases of the junction unmatched. The CDR3 extends over 15 amino acids. The germline V gene encodes CDR1 SGHNT and CDR2 YYREEE (reference sequence). The CDR3 here is CASSFLRDSHTEAFF. CDR3 sequence (DNA): TGTGCCAGCAGCTTTCTCCGGGACAGCCACACTGAAGCTTTCTTT.

The chain has TRBV4-1 and TRBJ1-4; D unresolved. The V end lost 4 bases, the J end lost 8 bases, and 14 bases lay between the germline ends. CDR1 and CDR2 (germline): MGHRA, YSYEKL. The CDR3 sequence is 14 residues long. This CDR3 reads CASSPIEVGEKLFF. CDR3 sequence (DNA): TGCGCCAGCAGCCCCATCGAGGTTGGAGAAAAACTGTTTTTT.

The chain carries TRBV6-5 and TRBJ2-5, with 9 bases matching TRBD2. Germline-derived CDR1 and CDR2 are MNHEY and SVGAGI. This CDR3 is 14 amino acids long. With 0 bases clipped from V and 6 bases from J, the junction kept 2 bases outside the gene matches. The CDR3 coding sequence is TGTGCCAGCAGTTACTCGAGCGGGAGGCAGACCCAGTACTTC. Protein product: CASSYSSGRQTQYF.

The chain combines TRBV7-2 with TRBJ2-2, with 8 bases matching TRBD2. The CDR3 is 15 amino acids. The J segment lost 4 bases and the V segment lost 1 base, leaving 2 bases of the junction unmatched. Germline V gene data show CDR1 as SGHTA and CDR2 as FQGNSA. This chain's CDR3 is CASSLVGTSTGELFF. The DNA of the CDR3 is TGTGCCAGCAGCTTAGTGGGGACTAGCACCGGGGAGCTGTTTTTT. The whole variable domain, remainder taken from reference TRBV7-2 and TRBJ2-2, is GAGVSQSPSNKVTEKGKDVELRCDPISGHTALYWYRQSLGQGLEFLIYFQGNSAPDKSGLPSDRFSAERTGGSVSTLTIQRTQQEDSAVYLCASSLVGTSTGELFFGEGSRLTVL.

This clone was detected once. The V gene is TRBV10-2, the J gene TRBJ2-7; D perhaps matches TRBD2 (5 bases). Trimming took 8 bases from V and 3 from J, leaving 14 bases between them. CDR1 is WSHSY and CDR2 is SAAADI in the germline V gene. The CDR3 is 13 amino acids. The CDR3: CASRTDSFYEQYF. CDR3 coding DNA: TGCGCCAGCCGAACGGACTCTTTCTACGAGCAGTACTTC.

The chain has TRBV2 and TRBJ1-2; D might be TRBD1 (5 bases). V gave up 3 bases and J gave up 2 bases, with 10 bases separating them. Germline CDR1 SNHLY, CDR2 FYNNEI. This CDR3 is 14 amino acids long. The CDR3 sequence is CASSDRRGNYGYTF. CDR3 in DNA: TGTGCCAGCAGTGATAGGAGGGGCAACTATGGCTACACCTTC.

This clone turned up a few times. The chain recombines TRBV14 with TRBJ2-3; 8 positions agree with TRBD2. This CDR3 has 16 residues. V shed 1 base and J 6 bases; nucleotides not matched to a gene: 9. Germline V gene data show CDR1 as SGHDN and CDR2 as FVKESK. CDR3 sequence reads: CASSQVWSGRMDTQYF. The CDR3 DNA reads as TGTGCCAGCAGCCAAGTGTGGAGCGGGAGAATGGATACGCAGTATTTT.

The chain links TRBV6-1 to TRBJ2-7, with D maybe TRBD1 (6 bases). Germline assignment: CDR1 MNHNS and CDR2 SASEGT. The germline V and J ends were trimmed by 6 bases and 2 bases, with 17 bases remaining between them. This CDR3 has 15 residues. Written as DNA, the CDR3 is TGTGCCAGCAGCGATTCCCTGGACAGTACCTACGAGCAGTACTTC. Translation gives CASSDSLDSTYEQYF.

V usage is TRBV7-9 and J usage is TRBJ1-2; no clear D gene. The CDR3 has 16 amino acids. In germline, CDR1 is SEHNR, CDR2 FQNEAQ (reference sequence). Trimming shortened V by 6 bases and J by 0 bases, and 17 bases separated the two germline ends. The CDR3 spells CASRSPRPGTNYGYTF. The CDR3 coding sequence is TGTGCCAGCAGATCACCGCGTCCGGGGACTAACTATGGCTACACCTTC.